Sequencing of this TCR beta chain was carried out in a study of CD8 T cells in Susac syndrome. Study details: Each patient with Susac syndrome, at the time of blood draw, was therapy-naive, on corticosteroids, or on intravenous immunoglobulin alone.

With random hexamers, reverse transcription was performed on about 0.5 to 1 ug of RNA. TCRdb redid the calling of the immunoSEQ multiplex PCR reads with MiXCR, one entry per CDR3 protein. The table lists about 130,000 distinct CDR3 sequences, around 95% of them singletons. The germline V gene encodes CDR1 KGHDR and CDR2 SFDVKD. The CDR3 sequence is 15 residues long. The V and J ends lost 9 bases and 0 bases respectively, with 14 bases between them. The J gene is TRBJ2-1, the V gene TRBV24-1, with D tentatively TRBD1 or TRBD2 (5 bases each). The sequence derives from a human donor with Susac syndrome. Material: CD8+ T cells from PBMCs. In DNA, the CDR3 is TGTGCCACCGGAGCTTGGGGACCCTCCTACAATGAGCAGTTCTTC. Its protein is CATGAWGPSYNEQFF.